This entry lists 27 T cell receptor beta chains sequenced from one sample in a study of T cell responses to AZD1222 COVID-19 vaccine. The assay was immunoSEQ multiplex PCR, and TCRdb's table has in-frame clones only and misses some. Found here are 57,000 or so clones, more than 70% of them singletons; the top ten hold over 11%. Sequencing used peripheral blood, obtained on day 0 of AZD1222 vaccination. The receptors originated from an adult in good health.

V usage is TRBV5-1 and J usage is TRBJ1-2; TRBD1 matches 7 bases. Germline CDR1 is SGHRS and CDR2 is YFSETQ. The CDR3 runs to 15 residues. V shed 0 bases and J 3 bases; nucleotides not matched to a gene: 5. CDR3 sequence reads: CASSLAGRGDYGYTF. The CDR3 DNA reads as TGCGCCAGCAGCTTGGCCGGCAGGGGGGACTATGGCTACACCTTC.

The chain is built from TRBV7-2 and TRBJ1-5; D perhaps matches TRBD1 (5 bases). CDR1 is SGHTA, CDR2 FQGNSA, per germline. Trimming left V 5 bases short and J 7 bases short, with 15 bases between. This CDR3 has 14 residues. CDR3 residues: CASSQHSSGQPQHF. As DNA, the CDR3 is TGTGCCAGCAGCCAACACTCCTCAGGGCAGCCCCAGCATTTT. Together with reference TRBV7-2 and TRBJ1-5, the CDR3 gives the full variable domain: GAGVSQSPSNKVTEKGKDVELRCDPISGHTALYWYRQSLGQGLEFLIYFQGNSAPDKSGLPSDRFSAERTGGSVSTLTIQRTQQEDSAVYLCASSQHSSGQPQHFGDGTRLSIL.

In DNA form, the CDR3 reads TGTGCCAGCAGTGACTCTGGAAACACCATATATTTT. Its protein product is CASSDSGNTIYF. V gene TRBV7-9 combines with J gene TRBJ1-3; unclear D gene. This CDR3 region has 12 residues. CDR1 SEHNR and CDR2 FQNEAQ come from the germline V gene (reference sequence). V gave up 6 bases and J gave up 0 bases, with 3 bases separating them.

This chain joins TRBV9 and TRBJ2-7, with 8 bases lining up with TRBD1. The CDR3 is 16 residues long. J was trimmed by 5 bases and V by 3 bases; bases with no gene match: 13. CDR1 and CDR2 (germline): SGDLS, YYNGEE. Here the CDR3 DNA reads TGTGCCAGCAGCGCCCTAGGGGCCCAGGGGGCCGACGAGCAGTACTTC. This encodes CASSALGAQGADEQYF.

Notes on this clone: Other nucleotide sequences from this sample produce the same CDR3. V is TRBV6-5 and J is TRBJ1-2; unclear D gene. Between the trimmed V and J ends, which lost 4 bases and 4 bases, there was a span of 10 bases. Germline CDR1 reads MNHEY; CDR2 reads SVGAGI. The CDR3 loop spans 13 amino acids. In DNA, the CDR3 is TGTGCCAGCAGTTCCCGGACGGGCTATGGCTACACCTTC. Protein: CASSSRTGYGYTF.

The chain is built from TRBV21-1 and TRBJ2-7; the listed D gene, TRBD1, was not tested against the DNA. TRBV21-1 is tagged as a pseudogene. There are 14 residues in the CDR3. The CDR3 bases are TGTGCCAGCAGCGCGCGGGACAGAGCCTACGAGCAGTACTTC. This encodes CASSARDRAYEQYF.

In this sample, this clone turned up a few times. This chain links TRBV19 with TRBJ1-5; tentatively, D is TRBD1 (6 bases). This CDR3 contains 14 residues. V was shortened by 10 bases and J by 5 bases, with 18 bases between the two germline ends. The germline CDR1 and CDR2 sequences are LNHDA and SQIVND (reference sequence). Here the CDR3 DNA reads TGTGCCACCTCCCGAACAGGGTGGGATCAGCCCCAGCATTTT. Translated, it gives CATSRTGWDQPQHF.

This clone was counted once. This chain connects TRBV25-1 to TRBJ1-4, with 11 bases that match TRBD1. CDR1 and CDR2 from the germline V gene are MGHDK and SYGVNS. CDR3 length: 15 residues. After removal of 6 bases from V and 6 bases from J, the junction contained 6 bases not matched to a gene. The DNA for the CDR3 is TGTGCCAGCAGCATCGGACAGGGGGCGGATGAAAAACTGTTTTTT. Encoded protein: CASSIGQGADEKLFF.

The J gene is TRBJ2-2, the V gene TRBV19; D is perhaps TRBD2 (6 bases). Trimming removed 1 base at V and 8 bases at J, with 11 bases between. Germline CDR1 reads LNHDA; CDR2 reads SQIVND (reference sequence). The CDR3 runs 14 residues. CDR3 loop: CASSIAGGGGELFF. DNA for the CDR3: TGTGCCAGTAGTATAGCGGGCGGAGGGGGGGAGCTGTTTTTT.

The sample holds a few counts of this clone. V is TRBV7-2 and J is TRBJ2-7; no definite D call. Between the trimmed V and J ends, which lost 5 bases and 2 bases, there was a span of 19 bases. The CDR3 is made up of 16 amino acids. Looked up from germline, CDR1 is SGHTA and CDR2 is FQGNSA. The CDR3 DNA reads as TGTGCCAGCAGCCGTGAGTCATGGCCCGTCACCTACGAGCAGTACTTC. It specifies CASSRESWPVTYEQYF.

In this sample, this clone turned up once. The rearrangement uses TRBV4-2 and TRBJ2-2; D possibly corresponds to TRBD2 (6 bases). V lost 5 bases and J lost 3, with 10 bases in between. Germline V lookup: CDR1 LGHNA, CDR2 YNFKEQ. This CDR3 region has 14 residues. CDR3: CASSGRDYTGELFF. CDR3 nucleotide sequence: TGTGCCAGCAGCGGCCGGGACTACACCGGGGAGCTGTTTTTT.

This clone was seen repeatedly, ten times or more. The V gene is TRBV6-5, the J gene TRBJ1-2; 11 bases match TRBD1. The J segment lost 3 bases and the V segment lost 2 bases, leaving 2 bases of the junction unmatched. Germline CDR1 MNHEY, CDR2 SVGAGI. The CDR3 has 15 residues. CDR3 residues: CASSYTGQGDYGYTF. CDR3 sequence (DNA): TGTGCCAGCAGTTACACGGGACAGGGGGACTATGGCTACACCTTC.

This clone was counted a few times. The DNA is left out, because the CDR3 cannot be placed on it with certainty; the CDR3 is given as TCRdb lists it. This rearrangement joins TRBV12-3 or TRBV12-4 to TRBJ2-3; TRBD2 is the table's D call and was not checked against the DNA. The CDR3 has 13 residues if both end residues are counted. The CDR3 reads CASSSSTSDTQYF.

The chain combines TRBV11-3 with TRBJ2-1; the match to TRBD1 covers 9 bases. V lost 6 bases and J lost 5; bases outside the gene matches: 8. Germline V lookup: CDR1 SGHNT, CDR2 YENEEA. The CDR3 is 15 amino acids. CDR3 DNA: TGTGCCAGCAGTCGATTAACAGGGGGCCACAATGAGCAGTTCTTC. Translation: CASSRLTGGHNEQFF.

The chain recombines TRBV12-3 or TRBV12-4 with TRBJ1-5, with D uncertain. Deletions cut 5 bases from V and 4 bases from J, with 6 bases between. This CDR3 is 12 amino acids long. The CDR3 DNA is TGTGCCAGCAGTGGAGGGAATCAGCCCCAGCATTTT. Protein product: CASSGGNQPQHF.

The chain recombines TRBV18 with TRBJ1-5, with 9 bases aligning to TRBD1. The V and J ends lost 3 bases and 5 bases, in that order; junction bases with no gene match: 2. In germline, CDR1 is KGHSH, CDR2 LQKENI. The CDR3 length is 14 residues. DNA for the CDR3: TGTGCCAGCTCACCCGGGACAGGGTATCAGCCCCAGCATTTT. The encoded protein is CASSPGTGYQPQHF.

CDR3 in DNA: TGCGCCAGCAGCTCACCGGGCGGGGAGCTGTTTTTT. Residues: CASSSPGGELFF. This rearrangement joins TRBV5-1 to TRBJ2-2; D is undetermined. The CDR3 totals 12 residues. V was shortened by 3 bases and J by 7 bases, with 7 bases between the two germline ends. Germline values: CDR1 SGHRS, CDR2 YFSETQ.

J is TRBJ1-1 and V is TRBV28; D might be TRBD1 (5 bases). Trimming took off 6 bases at V and 4 bases at J, with 9 bases between the two ends. The length of the CDR3 is 12 residues. CDR1 and CDR2 from the germline V gene are MDHEN and SYDVKM. The chain's CDR3 is CASRGTVTEAFF. The CDR3 DNA sequence: TGTGCCAGCAGAGGGACGGTCACTGAAGCTTTCTTT. Supplemented by reference TRBV28 and TRBJ1-1, the full variable domain reads DVKVTQSSRYLVKRTGEKVFLECVQDMDHENMFWYRQDPGLGLRLIYFSYDVKMKEKGDIPEGYSVSREKKERFSLILESASTNQTSMYLCASRGTVTEAFFGQGTRLTVV.

V gene TRBV6-2 or TRBV6-3 combines with J gene TRBJ1-2; D might be TRBD1 (6 bases). This CDR3 is 14 amino acids long. Germline V gene data show CDR1 as MNHEY and CDR2 as SVGEGT. Trimming removed 2 bases from V and 3 bases from J, with 10 bases in between. CDR3 coding DNA: TGTGCCAGCAGTTACCCCGGACAGTACTATGGCTACACCTTC. Translated, it gives CASSYPGQYYGYTF.

The gene calls are TRBV27 and TRBJ2-1; D possibly matches TRBD1 or TRBD2 (5 bases each). The CDR3 totals 14 residues. The germline V and J ends were trimmed by 2 bases and 1 base, with 6 bases remaining between them. The V gene's germline CDR1 is MNHEY and CDR2 SMNVEV (reference sequence). This chain's CDR3 is CASSLGGSYNEQFF. Written as DNA, the CDR3 is TGTGCCAGCAGTTTAGGGGGTTCCTACAATGAGCAGTTCTTC.

The chain joins TRBV7-2 to TRBJ2-7; 14 positions match TRBD2. With 3 bases clipped from V and 7 bases from J, the junction kept 14 bases outside the gene matches. From germline, CDR1 is SGHTA and CDR2 FQGNSA. CDR3 size: 18 residues. This CDR3 is CASSFRLAGGRSESEQYF. The CDR3, as DNA: TGTGCCAGCAGCTTCAGACTAGCGGGGGGGCGCTCAGAATCTGAGCAGTACTTC.

The J gene is TRBJ1-1, the V gene TRBV7-2; D possibly corresponds to TRBD1 (6 bases). CDR1 and CDR2 (germline): SGHTA, FQGNSA. The CDR3 is made up of 14 amino acids. V lost 0 bases to trimming and J lost 4 bases, with 9 bases between them. The CDR3, as DNA: TGTGCCAGCAGCTTAGCGGGGGGGGCCACTGAAGCTTTCTTT. As protein: CASSLAGGATEAFF.

This clone was detected only a few times. This rearrangement joins TRBV7-8 to TRBJ1-5; D is undetermined. Trimming shortened V by 2 bases and J by 0 bases, and 8 bases separated the two germline ends. The germline V gene encodes CDR1 SGHVS and CDR2 FQNEAQ. The CDR3 extends over 15 amino acids. CDR3 amino acids: CASSLKTRSNQPQHF. The CDR3 DNA follows: TGTGCCAGCAGCTTAAAGACACGTAGCAATCAGCCCCAGCATTTT.

The chain is built from TRBV2 and TRBJ1-5; 10 nucleotides line up with TRBD1. There are 16 residues in the CDR3. V gave up 5 bases and J gave up 2 bases; unmatched junction bases: 6. Germline V CDR1 and CDR2: SNHLY, FYNNEI. Here the CDR3 DNA reads TGTGCCAGCAGTCCGACAGGGGGCATGGGCAATCAGCCCCAGCATTTT. This translates into CASSPTGGMGNQPQHF.

V usage is TRBV7-6 and J usage is TRBJ2-3; tentatively, D is TRBD1 or TRBD2 (5 bases each). This CDR3 has 14 amino acids. Trimming left V 5 bases short and J 2 bases short, with 11 bases between. Germline CDR1 is SGHVS and CDR2 is FNYEAQ. The CDR3 is CASSPRDHTDTQYF. CDR3 bases: TGTGCCAGCAGCCCACGGGACCACACAGATACGCAGTATTTT.

The CDR3 bases are TGTGCCAGCAGCCTACGAGGACCAGGCCCCTACGAGCAGTACTTC. This translates into CASSLRGPGPYEQYF. The V gene is TRBV5-6, the J gene TRBJ2-7; D is undetermined. Trimming pared 4 bases from V and 2 bases from J, leaving 16 bases between. Germline-derived CDR1 and CDR2 are SGHDT and YYEEEE. The CDR3 has 15 amino acids.

The sample holds many counts of this clone. CDR3 bases: TGTGCCAGCGTGTCGGTCAACTTCGGCACTGAAGCTTTCTTT. This sequence encodes CASVSVNFGTEAFF. The gene calls are TRBV28 and TRBJ1-1; D not resolved. Germline V gene lookup returns CDR1 MDHEN and CDR2 SYDVKM. Trimming cost V 8 bases and J 4 bases, with 17 bases left between them. CDR3 size: 14 residues.